These T cell receptor beta chains were read from a single sample in a study of shared clonotypes between healthy human individuals. Here immunoSEQ multiplex PCR was the method, and the copy in TCRdb shows in-frame clones only, minus some. This table has roughly 600,000 clones, roughly 98% appearing once. Sequenced material: naive CD8+ T cells sorted from blood. The receptors stem from a man younger than 40 in good health. CDR3s include the opening cysteine and the closing phenylalanine or tryptophan. Fields, in order: clone size, J gene, V gene, D gene, CDR3 DNA, CDR3 protein. A D gene is named only where the DNA matches it firmly. Part of the rows lack a size; the others show once, few, many or a class for expanded clones.

clone_size: NA; j_call: TRBJ1-4; v_call: TRBV28; d_call: NA; cdr3_nt: TGTGCCAGACATAATGAAAAACTGTTTTTT; cdr3_aa: CARHNEKLFF
clone_size: once; j_call: TRBJ2-5; v_call: TRBV28; d_call: NA; cdr3_nt: TGTGCCAGCACCACAGTCGGGGGACCTCAAGAGACCCAGTACTTC; cdr3_aa: CASTTVGGPQETQYF
clone_size: NA; j_call: TRBJ1-2; v_call: TRBV9; d_call: NA; cdr3_nt: NA; cdr3_aa: CASSTSVSYGYTF
clone_size: NA; j_call: TRBJ1-1; v_call: TRBV29-1; d_call: NA; cdr3_nt: TGCAGCGTGATGACCGGTATCGACACTGAAGCTTTCTTT; cdr3_aa: CSVMTGIDTEAFF
clone_size: NA; j_call: TRBJ2-3; v_call: TRBV14; d_call: NA; cdr3_nt: TGTGCCAGCAGCCAAGACAGTCACGCAGATACGCAGTATTTT; cdr3_aa: CASSQDSHADTQYF
clone_size: NA; j_call: TRBJ2-1; v_call: TRBV6-6; d_call: NA; cdr3_nt: TGTGCCAGCCGACCACGAGGCTCCTACAATGAGCAGTTCTTC; cdr3_aa: CASRPRGSYNEQFF
clone_size: NA; j_call: TRBJ2-1; v_call: TRBV7-9; d_call: TRBD2; cdr3_nt: TGTGCCAGCAGACCCTTGCGGGAGGGACACAATGAGCAGTTCTTC; cdr3_aa: CASRPLREGHNEQFF
clone_size: NA; j_call: TRBJ2-7; v_call: TRBV11-2; d_call: TRBD2; cdr3_nt: TGTGCCAGCAGCTTAGAAGTGGGAGGCGGGAGGGACGAGCAGTACTTC; cdr3_aa: CASSLEVGGGRDEQYF
clone_size: NA; j_call: TRBJ2-1; v_call: TRBV18; d_call: TRBD1; cdr3_nt: TGTGCCAGCTCCCATACAGGGGACGAAGCGGACACCTACAATGAGCAGTTCTTC; cdr3_aa: CASSHTGDEADTYNEQFF
clone_size: once; j_call: TRBJ2-1; v_call: TRBV6-5; d_call: NA; cdr3_nt: TGTGCCAGCAGTTCCCCAACCTACAATGAGCAGTTCTTC; cdr3_aa: CASSSPTYNEQFF
clone_size: NA; j_call: TRBJ2-3; v_call: TRBV7-6; d_call: NA; cdr3_nt: TGTGCCAGCAGCCACGCCCCCACAGATACGCAGTATTTT; cdr3_aa: CASSHAPTDTQYF
clone_size: NA; j_call: TRBJ2-7; v_call: TRBV4-1; d_call: TRBD2; cdr3_nt: TGCGCCAGCAGCCAAGATGAGATGCGGGAGGGGGGCAACGAGCAGTACTTC; cdr3_aa: CASSQDEMREGGNEQYF
clone_size: NA; j_call: TRBJ2-1; v_call: TRBV27; d_call: NA; cdr3_nt: TGTGCCAGCAGTGCAGGGTTCGTCGATGAGCAGTTCTTC; cdr3_aa: CASSAGFVDEQFF
clone_size: NA; j_call: TRBJ2-7; v_call: TRBV7-9; d_call: TRBD1; cdr3_nt: TGTGCCAGCAGCCCAACCGGGACAGACTCCTACGAGCAGTACTTC; cdr3_aa: CASSPTGTDSYEQYF
clone_size: NA; j_call: TRBJ2-7; v_call: TRBV6-1; d_call: TRBD2; cdr3_nt: TGTGCCATCACCGGGACTAGCATATCGGCCTACGAGCAGTACTTC; cdr3_aa: CAITGTSISAYEQYF
clone_size: NA; j_call: TRBJ2-7; v_call: TRBV19; d_call: NA; cdr3_nt: TGTGCCAGTAGCGACCGGGGCTACGAGCAGTACTTC; cdr3_aa: CASSDRGYEQYF
clone_size: NA; j_call: TRBJ2-3; v_call: TRBV13; d_call: NA; cdr3_nt: TGTGCCAGCAGCTTAGGTTTGGACACAGATACGCAGTATTTT; cdr3_aa: CASSLGLDTDTQYF
clone_size: once; j_call: TRBJ2-6; v_call: TRBV18; d_call: NA; cdr3_nt: TGTGCCAGCTCACCGGATTATGACGCAGTGAGGGTTTCTGGGGCCAACGTCCTGACTTTC; cdr3_aa: CASSPDYDAVRVSGANVLTF
clone_size: NA; j_call: TRBJ2-5; v_call: TRBV29-1; d_call: TRBD2; cdr3_nt: TGCAGCGTGGATAGCGGGAACAGGGAGACCCAGTACTTC; cdr3_aa: CSVDSGNRETQYF
clone_size: NA; j_call: TRBJ2-7; v_call: TRBV19; d_call: TRBD2; cdr3_nt: TGTGCCAGTCGGGCTAGCGGGATGTACGAGCAGTACTTC; cdr3_aa: CASRASGMYEQYF
clone_size: NA; j_call: TRBJ2-7; v_call: TRBV6-1; d_call: NA; cdr3_nt: TGTGCCAGCAGTGGAGTGGGCAGGGTGAGCTCCTACGAGCAGTACTTC; cdr3_aa: CASSGVGRVSSYEQYF
clone_size: NA; j_call: TRBJ1-2; v_call: TRBV27; d_call: NA; cdr3_nt: TGTGCCAGCAGTTTAAACCCCCAGTATGGCTACACCTTC; cdr3_aa: CASSLNPQYGYTF
clone_size: NA; j_call: TRBJ2-7; v_call: TRBV15; d_call: NA; cdr3_nt: TGTGCCACCAGCAGAGACCGGGCCTTAGTCTACGAGCAGTACTTC; cdr3_aa: CATSRDRALVYEQYF
clone_size: NA; j_call: TRBJ2-1; v_call: TRBV27; d_call: TRBD1; cdr3_nt: TGTGCCAGCAGAACCGGGACAGGGAGTAATGAGCAGTTCTTC; cdr3_aa: CASRTGTGSNEQFF
clone_size: once; j_call: TRBJ1-2; v_call: TRBV9; d_call: NA; cdr3_nt: TGTGCCAGCAGAGACAGAATCTATGGCTACACCTTC; cdr3_aa: CASRDRIYGYTF
clone_size: NA; j_call: TRBJ2-5; v_call: TRBV9; d_call: NA; cdr3_nt: TGTGCCAGCCAGCCGGCTTCCCAAGAGACCCAGTACTTC; cdr3_aa: CASQPASQETQYF
clone_size: NA; j_call: TRBJ1-2; v_call: TRBV6-5; d_call: NA; cdr3_nt: TGTGCCAGCAGTTACGGGGGAGAAGGTGGCTACACCTTC; cdr3_aa: CASSYGGEGGYTF
clone_size: NA; j_call: TRBJ1-4; v_call: TRBV30; d_call: TRBD1; cdr3_nt: TGTGCCTGGTCCGATGGACAGGTGCGGGGGTTGGATGAAAAACTGTTTTTT; cdr3_aa: CAWSDGQVRGLDEKLFF
clone_size: NA; j_call: TRBJ2-2; v_call: TRBV7-9; d_call: NA; cdr3_nt: TGTGCCAGCAGCTCTGGGAACACCGGGGAGCTGTTTTTT; cdr3_aa: CASSSGNTGELFF
clone_size: NA; j_call: TRBJ2-1; v_call: TRBV28; d_call: TRBD2; cdr3_nt: TGTGCCAGCAGCGCGATTAGCGGGAGGGGAGATGAGCAGTTCTTC; cdr3_aa: CASSAISGRGDEQFF
clone_size: NA; j_call: TRBJ2-1; v_call: TRBV11-3; d_call: NA; cdr3_nt: TGTGCCAGCAGCTTAGATCCGAGAGGGGCGTACAATGAGCAGTTCTTC; cdr3_aa: CASSLDPRGAYNEQFF
clone_size: NA; j_call: TRBJ1-5; v_call: TRBV7-9; d_call: NA; cdr3_nt: TGTGCCAGCAGCTTTGATGAGCAGCCCCAGCATTTT; cdr3_aa: CASSFDEQPQHF
clone_size: NA; j_call: TRBJ1-5; v_call: TRBV2; d_call: NA; cdr3_nt: TGTGCCAGCGGCGGTGGAGGTGACTATCAGCCCCAGCATTTT; cdr3_aa: CASGGGGDYQPQHF
clone_size: NA; j_call: TRBJ2-7; v_call: TRBV2; d_call: NA; cdr3_nt: TGTGCCAGCAGTGAACTGACGTACGAGCAGTACTTC; cdr3_aa: CASSELTYEQYF
clone_size: NA; j_call: TRBJ2-7; v_call: TRBV6-1; d_call: NA; cdr3_nt: TGTGCCAGCAGTGGCTGGACGGGCTACGAGCAGTACTTC; cdr3_aa: CASSGWTGYEQYF
clone_size: NA; j_call: TRBJ1-1; v_call: TRBV5-1; d_call: NA; cdr3_nt: TGCGCCAGCAGCTCCGGGACAAATATGAACACTGAAGCTTTCTTT; cdr3_aa: CASSSGTNMNTEAFF
clone_size: NA; j_call: TRBJ2-7; v_call: TRBV19; d_call: NA; cdr3_nt: TGTGCCAGTAGTAATCCGGACCGCTACGAGCAGTACTTC; cdr3_aa: CASSNPDRYEQYF
clone_size: NA; j_call: TRBJ2-3; v_call: TRBV5-6; d_call: TRBD1; cdr3_nt: TGTGCCAGCAGCCCGGGACAGGGGGTAGATACGCAGTATTTT; cdr3_aa: CASSPGQGVDTQYF
clone_size: NA; j_call: TRBJ2-7; v_call: TRBV4-1; d_call: TRBD2; cdr3_nt: TGCGCCAGCAGCCAAATAAGGACTAGCGGGACCTACGAGCAGTACTTC; cdr3_aa: CASSQIRTSGTYEQYF
clone_size: NA; j_call: TRBJ2-7; v_call: TRBV5-1; d_call: NA; cdr3_nt: TGCGCCAGCAGCTTGGTCGGGGGAGTGGGGCTAGACGAGCAGTACTTC; cdr3_aa: CASSLVGGVGLDEQYF
clone_size: NA; j_call: TRBJ1-1; v_call: TRBV7-9; d_call: NA; cdr3_nt: TGTGCCAGCAGCTTATTTGAGAACACTGAAGCTTTCTTT; cdr3_aa: CASSLFENTEAFF
clone_size: NA; j_call: TRBJ1-1; v_call: TRBV6-1; d_call: NA; cdr3_nt: TGTGCCAGCAGTCACCGACATTTAACTGAAGCTTTCTTT; cdr3_aa: CASSHRHLTEAFF
clone_size: NA; j_call: TRBJ2-7; v_call: TRBV15; d_call: TRBD1; cdr3_nt: TGTGCCACCAGCAGAGTTACAGGGGACCCCTACGAGCAGTACTTC; cdr3_aa: CATSRVTGDPYEQYF
clone_size: NA; j_call: TRBJ2-6; v_call: TRBV6-5; d_call: NA; cdr3_nt: TGTGCCAGCAGGTCTGGGGCCAACGTCCTGACTTTC; cdr3_aa: CASRSGANVLTF
clone_size: once; j_call: TRBJ2-3; v_call: TRBV7-9; d_call: NA; cdr3_nt: TGTGCCAGCAGCTTAGGGCTAGATACGCAGTATTTT; cdr3_aa: CASSLGLDTQYF
clone_size: NA; j_call: TRBJ2-7; v_call: TRBV4-3; d_call: TRBD2; cdr3_nt: TGCGCCAGCAGCCAAGACCGACTAGCGGGAGTCGAGCAGTACTTC; cdr3_aa: CASSQDRLAGVEQYF
clone_size: NA; j_call: TRBJ1-5; v_call: TRBV2; d_call: NA; cdr3_nt: TGTGCCAGCAGTGTAAGGGGCGCGAATCAGCCCCAGCATTTT; cdr3_aa: CASSVRGANQPQHF
clone_size: NA; j_call: TRBJ2-4; v_call: TRBV27; d_call: TRBD2; cdr3_nt: TGTGCCAGCAGTTCATGGACTAGCGCCTCTAGCATTCAGTACTTC; cdr3_aa: CASSSWTSASSIQYF
clone_size: NA; j_call: TRBJ2-1; v_call: TRBV5-6; d_call: TRBD1; cdr3_nt: TGTGCCAGCAGCTTGGGCTCAGGGGACAGATACAATGAGCAGTTCTTC; cdr3_aa: CASSLGSGDRYNEQFF